The 13 T cell receptor beta chains reported below all come from one sample, sequenced in a study of control samples from healthy donors and cancer patients. Here immunoSEQ multiplex PCR was the method, and the copy in TCRdb shows in-frame clones only, minus some. Here the sample spans fewer than 50,000 clones, around nine tenths being singletons. Specimen: PBMCs. Source of these receptors: a man aged 30 to 45 with colorectal cancer.

The rearrangement joins TRBV27 to TRBJ1-6; maybe TRBD1 (5 bases). This CDR3 has 18 amino acids. V was pared by 4 bases and J by 3 bases, with 19 bases between. CDR1 and CDR2 from the germline V gene are MNHEY and SMNVEV (reference sequence). The DNA for the CDR3 is TGTGCCAGCAGTTCTATTCGGACATTCGGGCTCTATAATTCACCCCTCCACTTT. Translated, it gives CASSSIRTFGLYNSPLHF.

The chain links TRBV30 to TRBJ2-3; 9 bases are a match to TRBD2. Germline lookup yields CDR1 GTSNPN and CDR2 SVGIG (reference sequence). There are 15 residues in the CDR3. After removal of 0 bases from V and 1 base from J, the junction contained 2 bases not matched to a gene. The CDR3 DNA follows: TGTGCCTGGAGTGTAGAGCGGGGGGGCACAGATACGCAGTATTTT. Translating gives CAWSVERGGTDTQYF.

This clone was recorded a few times. The chain combines TRBV7-9 with TRBJ1-5, with a weak D call TRBD1 (6 bases). Trimming stripped 1 base from V and 4 bases from J, with 8 bases between. CDR3 length equals 14 residues. Germline V gene data show CDR1 as SEHNR and CDR2 as FQNEAQ (reference sequence). The CDR3 is CASSLGGGNQPQHF. DNA for the CDR3: TGTGCCAGCAGCTTAGGAGGGGGTAATCAGCCCCAGCATTTT.

The chain links TRBV30 to TRBJ2-7; no clear D gene. With 0 bases removed from V and 4 bases from J, the gap between germline ends came to 4 bases. Germline V CDR1 and CDR2: GTSNPN, SVGIG (reference sequence). The CDR3 length is 11 residues. CDR3 region: CAWSVTYEQYF. CDR3 DNA: TGTGCCTGGAGTGTGACGTACGAGCAGTACTTC.

CDR3 DNA sequence: TGTGCCAGCAGTGAATGGGGGGGGAGGGAAGCTTTCTTT. Its translation: CASSEWGGREAFF. This chain links TRBV25-1 with TRBJ1-1, with TRBD1 as a possible D gene (5 bases). There are 13 residues in the CDR3. Between the trimmed V and J ends, which lost 1 base and 8 bases, there was a span of 11 bases. The germline CDR1 and CDR2 sequences are MGHDK and SYGVNS. Using reference TRBV25-1 and TRBJ1-1 for the parts outside the CDR3, the full variable domain is EADIYQTPRYLVIGTGKKITLECSQTMGHDKMYWYQQDPGMELHLIHYSYGVNSTEKGDLSSESTVSRIRTEHFPLTLESARPSHTSQYLCASSEWGGREAFFGQGTRLTVV.

Only one count was recorded for this clone. The chain links TRBV18 to TRBJ1-1, with D perhaps matching TRBD1 (5 bases). Germline lookup yields CDR1 KGHSH and CDR2 LQKENI. The CDR3 covers 14 residues. Trimming pared 3 bases from V and 4 bases from J, leaving 12 bases between. The DNA of the CDR3 is TGTGCCAGCTCACCGAACGGGGGAAGCACTGAAGCTTTCTTT. Protein product: CASSPNGGSTEAFF.

The chain couples TRBV10-3 to TRBJ1-1; the D is unclear. This CDR3 has 17 amino acids. V dropped 0 bases and J dropped 1 base, with 15 bases sitting between them. Germline CDR1 and CDR2: ENHRY and SYGVKD. CDR3 amino acids: CAISESRGSGKNTEAFF. CDR3 coding DNA: TGTGCCATCAGTGAGTCGAGAGGGAGCGGGAAGAACACTGAAGCTTTCTTT.

This clone was picked up one time. The V call is TRBV7-2, the J call TRBJ1-1; D is perhaps TRBD1 (6 bases). CDR3 length equals 16 residues. V shed 5 bases and J shed 1 base, with 17 bases lying between them. The germline gives CDR1 SGHTA, CDR2 FQGNSA. The CDR3 sequence is CASSHGGARGNTEAFF. CDR3 DNA: TGTGCCAGCAGCCACGGGGGGGCGCGGGGGAACACTGAAGCTTTCTTT.

The CDR3 DNA reads TGTGCCAGCTCACTTACAGGGAGCGGCTATGGCTACACCTTC. Translating it yields CASSLTGSGYGYTF. The chain has TRBV18 and TRBJ1-2; a possible D gene is TRBD1 (6 bases). V dropped 4 bases and J dropped 4 bases, with 13 bases sitting between them. CDR3 length: 14 residues. Germline V gene lookup returns CDR1 KGHSH and CDR2 LQKENI.

The gene calls are TRBV11-2 and TRBJ2-2, with TRBD1 matching 10 bases. The ends lost 2 bases at V and 5 bases at J; junction bases unmatched: 5. CDR3 length: 16 amino acids. CDR1 SGHAT and CDR2 FQNNGV come from the germline V gene. This CDR3 is CASSLYGQGGTGELFF. The CDR3 DNA reads TGTGCCAGCAGCTTATACGGACAGGGGGGAACCGGGGAGCTGTTTTTT.

V gene TRBV6-1 combines with J gene TRBJ1-1; no firm D call. This CDR3 region has 12 residues. Trimming removed 1 base at V and 8 bases at J, with 8 bases between. The germline gives CDR1 MNHNS, CDR2 SASEGT. The CDR3 loop is CASSEGRIEAFF. The CDR3 nucleotides read TGTGCCAGCAGTGAAGGTCGAATCGAAGCTTTCTTT.

The chain is built from TRBV5-6 and TRBJ2-7; either TRBD1 or TRBD2 may supply D (6 bases each). Trimming cost V 4 bases and J 7 bases, with 21 bases left between them. The CDR3 runs 15 residues. The germline CDR1 and CDR2 sequences are SGHDT and YYEEEE. CDR3 sequence reads: CASSLVGGLPDEQYF. Written as DNA, the CDR3 is TGTGCCAGCAGCCTAGTTGGGGGGCTCCCTGATGAGCAGTACTTC.

J is TRBJ2-1 and V is TRBV7-8; 9 bases fit TRBD1. Germline V gene lookup returns CDR1 SGHVS and CDR2 FQNEAQ. J gave up 4 bases and V 5 bases, and 3 bases lay outside the gene matches. This CDR3 comprises 14 residues. In DNA, the CDR3 is TGTGCCAGCAGCCGAGGGACAGGGTACAATGAGCAGTTCTTC. This gives the protein CASSRGTGYNEQFF.